Below, 8 T cell receptor beta chains from the same sample are listed, as sequenced in a study of type 1 and type 2 diabetes patients. Genomic DNA was the PCR template. A primer set of 30 forward and 13 reverse primers amplified the CDR3. Using its own MiXCR run on the multiplex PCR reads, TCRdb lists one record per CDR3 protein. The sample holds about 270,000 distinct CDR3 sequences; around 50% are singletons and the top ten take roughly an eighth. Sequenced sample: peripheral blood mononuclear cells (PBMCs). Source of these receptors: a young man with type 2 diabetes.

This rearrangement joins TRBV11-2 to TRBJ1-1, with unresolved D. The CDR3 consists of 14 residues. Trimming removed 1 base at V and 3 bases at J, with 9 bases between. The germline V gene has CDR1 SGHAT and CDR2 FQNNGV. CDR3 loop: CASSLGQPYTEAFF. CDR3 nucleotides: TGTGCCAGCAGCTTAGGGCAGCCCTACACTGAAGCTTTCTTT.

The chain is built from TRBV27 and TRBJ1-1; D is ambiguous. V shed 5 bases and J shed 3 bases, with 13 bases lying between them. Germline lookup yields CDR1 MNHEY and CDR2 SMNVEV (reference sequence). The CDR3 runs 14 residues. CDR3 protein: CASSTRTGDTEAFF. In DNA form, the CDR3 reads TGTGCCAGCAGTACTCGGACTGGGGACACTGAAGCTTTCTTT.

The chain carries TRBV28 and TRBJ1-2; no clear D. The ends were cut back, 4 bases at V and 2 bases at J, with 8 bases in the middle. Germline V gene lookup returns CDR1 MDHEN and CDR2 SYDVKM. This CDR3 spans 13 amino acids. The CDR3 loop reads CASSSAANYGYTF. The CDR3 DNA follows: TGTGCCAGCAGTTCCGCAGCAAACTATGGCTACACCTTC.

This sequence joins TRBV12-3 or TRBV12-4 and TRBJ2-5; 7 nucleotides match TRBD1. Trimming at V came to 6 bases and at J to 4 bases, leaving 8 bases not matched to a gene. This CDR3 region has 14 residues. The CDR3 loop is CASSVEAGGETQYF. The CDR3 region has the DNA TGTGCCAGCAGCGTAGAGGCAGGGGGAGAGACCCAGTACTTC.

The chain couples TRBV19 to TRBJ2-2, with D possibly matching TRBD1 (6 bases). CDR1 and CDR2 (germline): LNHDA, SQIVND (reference sequence). The CDR3 has 15 amino acids. The V gene lost 3 bases and the J gene lost 4 bases, with 12 bases spanning the gap. Written as DNA, the CDR3 is TGTGCCAGTAGTATGTTCGGACAGATCACCGGGGAGCTGTTTTTT. Protein: CASSMFGQITGELFF.

This clonotype has more than one count but fewer than ten. The genes are TRBV7-2 and TRBJ1-2; D gene unclear. V lost 1 base, J lost 6 bases, and 12 bases lay in between. This CDR3 has 14 residues. Germline assignment: CDR1 SGHTA and CDR2 FQGNSA. CDR3 residues: CASSLVDGDDGYTF. The CDR3 DNA sequence: TGTGCCAGCAGCTTAGTGGACGGAGATGATGGCTACACCTTC.

V usage is TRBV6-6 and J usage is TRBJ1-1; D gene uncertain. The CDR3 extends over 15 amino acids. Trimming took 2 bases from V and 1 from J, leaving 11 bases between them. Per germline, CDR1 MNHNY and CDR2 SVGAGI (reference sequence). CDR3 residues: CASSYTASRNTEAFF. For the CDR3, the DNA is TGTGCCAGCAGTTACACAGCCTCGAGGAACACTGAAGCTTTCTTT.

V and J are TRBV20-1 and TRBJ2-5; 9 bases line up with TRBD1. The J call may be incorrect, as the DNA end agrees better with TRBJ2-3. CDR1 DFQATT and CDR2 SNEGSKA come from the germline V gene (reference sequence). CDR3 size: 17 residues. The CDR3 is CSARVLRTGAITDTQYF. In DNA, the CDR3 is TGCAGTGCTAGAGTCCTGCGGACAGGGGCCATCACAGATACGCAGTATTTT.